One TCR beta chain is described in this entry. Its antigen is unidentified. The V and J ends lost 9 bases and 1 base respectively, with 9 bases between them. This CDR3 has 13 amino acids. CDR1 SNHLY and CDR2 FYNNEI come from the germline V gene. The sample originates from a study of shared clonotypes between healthy human individuals. The study's findings and limits: The authors expected sequencing depth to affect clonotype sharing among donors.

The naive CD8 subset, CD45RO-negative cells positively selected for CCR7, excluded terminally differentiated effector memory CD45RA+ cells. This was a deep-level run. The authors' processing: As immunoSEQ supplied junction-only sequences (without quality scores), filtering differed. The protocol was immunoSEQ multiplex PCR, while the TCRdb copy is restricted to in-frame clones and leaves out a portion. That table is the source of V, J and clone size, and D and trimming were worked out from the DNA. This sample has hundreds of thousands of clones; about 96% occur once, and the top ten carry roughly 0.1%.

The sequencing sample was made of naive CD8+ T cells sorted from blood. The chain carries TRBV2 and TRBJ2-2; TRBD2 is a possible D gene (5 bases). This clonotype was sampled from a young woman in good health. The CDR3 sequence: CAREDGNTGELFF. The CDR3 DNA reads as TGTGCCAGGGAGGACGGGAACACCGGGGAGCTGTTTTTT.